These 25 T cell receptor beta chains originate from one sample sequenced in a study of spatial heterogeneity in lung cancer. Time point given: blood at routine non-recurrence follow-up after resection. MiXCR, run by TCRdb on the 5' RACE reads, gives a single entry per CDR3 protein. The sample has about 36,000 distinct CDR3 sequences; about 7.6% are singletons. This specimen consisted of PBMCs, obtained at follow-up. The source of these receptors is a male donor with early-stage non-small cell lung cancer.

This clonotype was recorded at least ten times. The genes are TRBV6-2 or TRBV6-3 and TRBJ2-1; 12 positions match TRBD1. Germline V gene lookup returns CDR1 MNHEY and CDR2 SVGEGT. The junction had 12 bases not matched to a gene; V was cut back by 6 bases and J by 6 bases. The CDR3 is made up of 17 amino acids. The CDR3 here is CASRRPPGQGARNEQFF. CDR3 in DNA: TGTGCCAGCAGACGCCCCCCGGGACAGGGGGCGCGCAATGAGCAGTTCTTC.

The genes are TRBV7-9 and TRBJ1-5; D gene unclear. Looked up from germline, CDR1 is SEHNR and CDR2 is FQNEAQ (reference sequence). The V and J ends lost 4 bases and 3 bases respectively, with 7 bases between them. This CDR3 has 13 residues. The CDR3 loop is CASSYDSNQPQHF. DNA of the CDR3: TGTGCCAGCAGCTACGATTCCAATCAGCCCCAGCATTTT.

This clonotype was seen ten or more times. The V and J genes are TRBV19 and TRBJ2-6, with no clear D. Per germline, CDR1 LNHDA and CDR2 SQIVND (reference sequence). V lost 4 bases, J lost 2 bases, and 6 bases lay in between. This CDR3 region has 14 residues. The CDR3 reads CASSSIAGANVLTF. The CDR3 region has the DNA TGTGCCAGTAGTAGCATCGCTGGGGCCAACGTCCTGACTTTC.

In this sample, this clonotype turned up many times. The chain has TRBV5-5 and TRBJ1-1; 9 bases fit TRBD1. Germline values: CDR1 SGHKS, CDR2 YYEKEE (reference sequence). The V gene end was trimmed by 3 bases and the J gene end by 7 bases; junction bases not matched to a gene: 4. This CDR3 has 13 residues. The CDR3 protein is CASSWGQGYEAFF. The CDR3 nucleotides are TGTGCCAGCAGCTGGGGACAGGGATATGAAGCTTTCTTT.

The sample holds a few counts of this clonotype. V usage is TRBV6-4 and J usage is TRBJ2-2, with D maybe TRBD1 (6 bases). The CDR3 length is 13 residues. V was pared by 6 bases and J by 6 bases, with 11 bases between. In germline, CDR1 is MRHNA, CDR2 SNTAGT. The CDR3 nucleotides read TGTGCCAGCAGCGTTACAGGGTCCGGGGAGCTGTTTTTT. Its translation: CASSVTGSGELFF.

The sample holds many counts of this clonotype. This chain uses TRBV5-1 with TRBJ2-5; the match to TRBD1 covers 7 bases. Trimming cost V 9 bases and J 3 bases; bases outside gene matches: 5. This CDR3 region has 12 residues. CDR1 and CDR2 from the germline V gene are SGHRS and YFSETQ. The CDR3 nucleotides read TGCGCCACCTCCGGGACAGAAGAGACCCAGTACTTC. It encodes CATSGTEETQYF.

A few counts support this clonotype. The rearrangement joins TRBV27 to TRBJ2-7, with D unclear. The CDR3 is 14 residues long. With 0 bases removed from V and 6 bases from J, the gap between germline ends came to 12 bases. The germline V gene has CDR1 MNHEY and CDR2 SMNVEV (reference sequence). The CDR3 nucleotides are TGTGCCAGCAGTTTATCGATGTCGAGGACCGAGCAGTACTTC. Protein: CASSLSMSRTEQYF.

This clonotype was counted ten times or more. The rearrangement joins TRBV7-3 to TRBJ2-6; D is perhaps TRBD1 or TRBD2 (5 bases each). The CDR3 is 15 amino acids. V was pared by 6 bases and J by 4 bases, with 13 bases between. Germline assignment: CDR1 SGHTA and CDR2 FQGTGA. The CDR3 is CASRNMGEGANVLTF. The CDR3 DNA is TGTGCCAGCAGGAATATGGGGGAAGGGGCCAACGTCCTGACTTTC.

At least ten counts were recorded for this clonotype. V usage is TRBV6-5 and J usage is TRBJ2-2, with D possibly matching TRBD1 (6 bases). Germline CDR1 reads MNHEY; CDR2 reads SVGAGI. V lost 2 bases and J lost 1, with 11 bases in between. The CDR3 covers 16 residues. The CDR3 DNA sequence: TGTGCCAGCAGTTACCTTAGGGGGAAGAACACCGGGGAGCTGTTTTTT. It yields the protein CASSYLRGKNTGELFF.

There are many counts of this clonotype. CDR3 amino acids: CASGSDSYTGELFF. For the CDR3, the DNA is TGTGCTAGTGGTTCAGACAGCTACACCGGGGAGCTGTTTTTT. J is TRBJ2-2 and V is TRBV12-5; D may be TRBD1 (5 bases). The germline CDR1 and CDR2 sequences are LGHNT and FRNRAP. The CDR3 spans 14 residues. Trimming pared 4 bases from V and 3 bases from J, leaving 9 bases between.

This clonotype was observed at least ten times. The V call is TRBV7-9, the J call TRBJ2-7, with D perhaps matching TRBD1 (6 bases). V gave up 5 bases and J gave up 3 bases, with 8 bases separating them. Per the germline V gene, CDR1 is SEHNR and CDR2 is FQNEAQ (reference sequence). CDR3 length: 12 amino acids. CDR3 protein: CASSGDNYEQYF. In DNA, the CDR3 is TGTGCCAGCAGCGGGGACAACTACGAGCAGTACTTC.

V usage is TRBV5-1 and J usage is TRBJ2-7; D is unclear. Looked up from germline, CDR1 is SGHRS and CDR2 is YFSETQ. V gave up 2 bases and J gave up 5 bases, with 8 bases separating them. This CDR3 has 12 residues. The CDR3 loop reads CASSFPVDEQYF. The CDR3 bases are TGCGCCAGCAGCTTCCCCGTAGACGAGCAGTACTTC.

This clonotype was seen a few times. V and J are TRBV19 and TRBJ1-5, with TRBD1 as a possible D gene (5 bases). This CDR3 has 15 amino acids. The V and J ends lost 1 base and 7 bases respectively, with 14 bases between them. Germline loops: CDR1 LNHDA, CDR2 SQIVND (reference sequence). CDR3 sequence: CASSIVDGGIQPQHF. The CDR3 coding sequence is TGTGCCAGTAGTATAGTGGACGGGGGGATCCAGCCCCAGCATTTT.

This clonotype was counted many times. The V gene is TRBV7-9, the J gene TRBJ2-2; TRBD1 might be the D (6 bases). Trimming took off 2 bases at V and 6 bases at J, with 13 bases between the two ends. Germline V gene lookup returns CDR1 SEHNR and CDR2 FQNEAQ (reference sequence). CDR3 length equals 15 residues. In nucleotides, the CDR3 is TGTGCCAGCAGCTTATCGGAAGGGGGTCCCGGGGAGCTGTTTTTT. It codes for CASSLSEGGPGELFF.

In this sample, this clonotype turned up many times. The rearrangement links TRBV27 to TRBJ2-7; possibly TRBD2 for D (5 bases). V was trimmed by 5 bases and J by 7 bases, leaving 21 bases between them. The CDR3 covers 15 residues. In germline, CDR1 is MNHEY, CDR2 SMNVEV (reference sequence). CDR3 sequence reads: CASSPTGGASAEQYF. CDR3 bases: TGTGCCAGCAGTCCGACCGGAGGCGCTTCGGCAGAGCAGTACTTC.

This clonotype was seen repeatedly, ten times or more. The gene calls are TRBV20-1 and TRBJ1-2; D unresolved. CDR3 length equals 12 residues. The V gene lost 2 bases and the J gene lost 6 bases, with 10 bases spanning the gap. Looked up from germline, CDR1 is DFQATT and CDR2 is SNEGSKA (reference sequence). The CDR3 region is CSARPQSDGYTF. DNA of the CDR3: TGCAGTGCTAGACCCCAGTCAGATGGCTACACCTTC.

This clonotype was recorded many times. The chain recombines TRBV20-1 with TRBJ1-6, with 8 bases matching TRBD1. CDR1 DFQATT and CDR2 SNEGSKA come from the germline V gene (reference sequence). J lost 10 bases, V lost 0 bases, and 5 bases had no gene match. This CDR3 has 14 amino acids. CDR3 sequence: CSARDDRGLSPLHF. The CDR3 coding sequence is TGCAGTGCTAGAGATGACAGGGGTCTATCACCCCTCCACTTT.

This clonotype was seen repeatedly, ten times or more. The rearrangement links TRBV9 to TRBJ1-3; weak D call: TRBD1 (6 bases). V was cut by 0 bases and J by 4 bases, with 14 bases left in between. Germline V gives CDR1 SGDLS, CDR2 YYNGEE. The CDR3 consists of 16 residues. The chain's CDR3 is CASSVELWGAGNTIYF. The DNA for the CDR3 is TGTGCCAGCAGCGTAGAGCTTTGGGGGGCCGGAAACACCATATATTTT.

This clonotype was recorded at least ten times. The genes are TRBV7-8 and TRBJ2-1; 10 bases fit TRBD2. Germline V gene sequence: CDR1 SGHVS, CDR2 FQNEAQ. The trim removed 2 bases at V and 2 bases at J, leaving 9 bases unmatched. The CDR3 totals 18 residues. The chain's CDR3 is CASSLRSTGTSAYNEQFF. The CDR3, as DNA: TGTGCCAGCAGCTTACGGAGTACCGGGACTAGCGCCTACAATGAGCAGTTCTTC.

A few counts support this clonotype. This rearrangement joins TRBV4-1 to TRBJ1-1; D is unclear. The CDR3 consists of 14 residues. V was pared by 0 bases and J by 2 bases, with 7 bases between. Germline V CDR1 and CDR2: MGHRA, YSYEKL. CDR3 sequence (DNA): TGCGCCAGCAGCCAAGATCCAGAAAACACTGAAGCTTTCTTT. Its translation is CASSQDPENTEAFF.

This chain joins TRBV4-2 and TRBJ2-2, with D possibly being TRBD1 or TRBD2 (5 bases each). Trimming removed 3 bases from V and 5 bases from J, with 16 bases in between. Germline V gives CDR1 LGHNA, CDR2 YNFKEQ. This CDR3 region has 16 residues. In DNA form, the CDR3 reads TGTGCCAGCAGCCAGGGGACCGACGGGCGGACCGGGGAGCTGTTTTTT. Its protein is CASSQGTDGRTGELFF.

This clonotype occurred many times. The chain joins TRBV30 to TRBJ1-5; D remains ambiguous. Trimming removed 0 bases at V and 6 bases at J, with 9 bases between. This CDR3 contains 13 residues. From germline, CDR1 is GTSNPN and CDR2 SVGIG (reference sequence). The CDR3 loop reads CAWSVEGTQPQHF. The CDR3 DNA reads as TGTGCCTGGAGTGTAGAGGGTACTCAGCCCCAGCATTTT. Supplemented by reference TRBV30 and TRBJ1-5, the full variable domain reads SQTIHQWPATLVQPVGSPLSLECTVEGTSNPNLYWYRQAAGRGLQLLFYSVGIGQISSEVPQNLSASRPQDRQFILSSKKLLLSDSGFYLCAWSVEGTQPQHFGDGTRLSIL.

This clonotype has at least ten counts. V is TRBV3-1 and J is TRBJ1-2; TRBD1 matches 8 bases. V trimming: 0 bases; J trimming: 6 bases; junction bases outside the gene matches: 6. The CDR3 runs 15 residues. Germline V gene data show CDR1 as LGHDT and CDR2 as YNNKEL (reference sequence). CDR3 amino acids: CASSQDRTGFHGYTF. The CDR3 coding sequence is TGTGCCAGCAGCCAAGATCGGACAGGGTTCCATGGCTACACCTTC.

This clonotype was recorded many times. V usage is TRBV7-3 and J usage is TRBJ1-1; 7 bases are a match to TRBD1. Germline assignment: CDR1 SGHTA and CDR2 FQGTGA. The V and J ends lost 4 bases and 7 bases, in that order; junction bases with no gene match: 3. The CDR3 runs to 12 residues. The DNA of the CDR3 is TGTGCCAGCAGCTCCCCAGGGGGTGAAGCTTTCTTT. Encoded protein: CASSSPGGEAFF.

The V gene is TRBV20-1, the J gene TRBJ2-2, with D maybe TRBD2 (6 bases). The V end was cut by 3 bases, the J end by 4 bases, with 12 bases between. Germline-derived CDR1 and CDR2 are DFQATT and SNEGSKA (reference sequence). The length of the CDR3 is 14 residues. The CDR3 loop reads CSAREGSSTGELFF. Here the CDR3 DNA reads TGCAGTGCTAGGGAGGGGTCGTCCACCGGGGAGCTGTTTTTT.